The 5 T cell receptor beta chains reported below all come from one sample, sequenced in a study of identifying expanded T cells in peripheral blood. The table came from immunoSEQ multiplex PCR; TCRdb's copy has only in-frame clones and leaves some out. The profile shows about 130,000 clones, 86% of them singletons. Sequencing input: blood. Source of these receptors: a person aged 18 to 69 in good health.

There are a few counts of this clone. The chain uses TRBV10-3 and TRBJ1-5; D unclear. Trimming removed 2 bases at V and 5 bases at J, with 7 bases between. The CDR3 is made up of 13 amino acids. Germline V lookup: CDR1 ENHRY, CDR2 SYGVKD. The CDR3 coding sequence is TGTGCCATCAGTGAGGGAGTACATCAGCCCCAGCATTTT. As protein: CAISEGVHQPQHF.

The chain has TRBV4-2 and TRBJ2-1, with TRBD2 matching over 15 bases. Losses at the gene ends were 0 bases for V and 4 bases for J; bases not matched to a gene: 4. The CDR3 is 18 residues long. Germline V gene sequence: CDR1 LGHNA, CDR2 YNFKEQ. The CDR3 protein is CASSQEGLAGGRYNEQFF. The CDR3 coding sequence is TGTGCCAGCAGCCAAGAGGGACTAGCGGGGGGCCGATACAATGAGCAGTTCTTC.

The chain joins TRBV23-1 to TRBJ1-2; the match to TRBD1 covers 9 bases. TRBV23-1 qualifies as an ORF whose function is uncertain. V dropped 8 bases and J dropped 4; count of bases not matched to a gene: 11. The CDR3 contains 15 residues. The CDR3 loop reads CASLTGGASGYGYTF. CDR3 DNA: TGCGCCAGCTTAACAGGGGGCGCATCGGGCTATGGCTACACCTTC.

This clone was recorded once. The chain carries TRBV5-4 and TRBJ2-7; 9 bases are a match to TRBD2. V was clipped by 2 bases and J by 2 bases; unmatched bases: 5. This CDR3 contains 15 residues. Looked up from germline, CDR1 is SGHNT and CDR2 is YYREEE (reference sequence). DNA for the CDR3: TGTGCCAGCAGCTTTGGAAGCGGGAGGACCTACGAGCAGTACTTC. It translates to CASSFGSGRTYEQYF.

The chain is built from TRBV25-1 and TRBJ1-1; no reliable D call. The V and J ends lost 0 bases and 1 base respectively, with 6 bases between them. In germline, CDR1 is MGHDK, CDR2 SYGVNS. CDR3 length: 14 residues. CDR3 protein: CASSEYGRNTEAFF. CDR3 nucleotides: TGTGCCAGCAGTGAATATGGGAGGAACACTGAAGCTTTCTTT.